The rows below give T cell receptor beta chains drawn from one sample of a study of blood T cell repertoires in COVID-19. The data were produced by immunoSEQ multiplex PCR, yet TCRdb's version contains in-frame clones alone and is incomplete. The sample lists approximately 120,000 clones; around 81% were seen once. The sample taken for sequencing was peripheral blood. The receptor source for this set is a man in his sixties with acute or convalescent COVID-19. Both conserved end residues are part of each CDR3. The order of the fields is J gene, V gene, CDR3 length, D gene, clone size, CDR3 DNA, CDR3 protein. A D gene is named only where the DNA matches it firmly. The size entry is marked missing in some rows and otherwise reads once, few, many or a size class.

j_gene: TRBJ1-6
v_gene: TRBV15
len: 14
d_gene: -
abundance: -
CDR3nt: TGTGCCACCAGCAGACCAGGGAATAATTCACCCCTCCACTTT
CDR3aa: CATSRPGNNSPLHF

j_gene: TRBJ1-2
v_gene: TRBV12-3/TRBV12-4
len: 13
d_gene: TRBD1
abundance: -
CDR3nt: TGTGCCAGCAGTTTCCGGGACAGGGGTTTCTACACCTTC
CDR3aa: CASSFRDRGFYTF

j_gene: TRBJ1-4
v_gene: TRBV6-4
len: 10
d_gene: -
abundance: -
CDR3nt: TGTGCCAGGATGACAGTAGAACTGTTTTTT
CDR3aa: CARMTVELFF

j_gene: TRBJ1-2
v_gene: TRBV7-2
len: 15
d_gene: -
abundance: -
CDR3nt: TGTGCCAGCAGCTTAGGGCCCCAGGGTCTATATGGCTACACCTTC
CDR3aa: CASSLGPQGLYGYTF

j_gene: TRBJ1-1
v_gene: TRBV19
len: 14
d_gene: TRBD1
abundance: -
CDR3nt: TGTGCCAGTACCAAGAGACAGGGGCACACTGAAGCTTTCTTT
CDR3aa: CASTKRQGHTEAFF

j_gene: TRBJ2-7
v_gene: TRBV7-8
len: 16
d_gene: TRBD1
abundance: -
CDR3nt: TGTGCCAGCAGGGGGGACAGGGACGGACCAACCTACGAGCAGTACTTC
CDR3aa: CASRGDRDGPTYEQYF

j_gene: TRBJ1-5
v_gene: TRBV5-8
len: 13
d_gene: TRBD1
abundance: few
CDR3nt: TGTGCCAGCAGTCTACAGGGGTATCAGCCCCAGCATTTT
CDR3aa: CASSLQGYQPQHF

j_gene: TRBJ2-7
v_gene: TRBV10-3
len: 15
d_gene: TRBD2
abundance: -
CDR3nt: TGTGCCATCAGTGCGGTAAGCGGGATCGACTACGAGCAGTACTTC
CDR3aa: CAISAVSGIDYEQYF

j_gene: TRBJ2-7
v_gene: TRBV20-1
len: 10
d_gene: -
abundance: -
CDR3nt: TGCAGTGCTAGAGATGAGGAGCAGTACTTC
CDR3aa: CSARDEEQYF

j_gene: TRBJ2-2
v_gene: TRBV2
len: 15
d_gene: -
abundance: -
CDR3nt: TGTGCCAGCAGTGAATCCGGGAGCCAAACCGGGGAGCTGTTTTTT
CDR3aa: CASSESGSQTGELFF

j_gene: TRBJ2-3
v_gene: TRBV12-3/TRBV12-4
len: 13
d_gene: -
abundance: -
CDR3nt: TGTGCCAGCAGTTTCCCAGGGGCCGATACGCAGTATTTT
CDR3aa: CASSFPGADTQYF

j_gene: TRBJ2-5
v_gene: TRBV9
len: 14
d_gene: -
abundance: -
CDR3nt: TGTGCCAGCAGCGCCGGACAGCTCCAAGAGACCCAGTACTTC
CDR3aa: CASSAGQLQETQYF

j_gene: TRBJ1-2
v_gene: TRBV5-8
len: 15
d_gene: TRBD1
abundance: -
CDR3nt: TGTGCCAGCAGCTTGGCGCCGGGACAGATCTATGGCTACACCTTC
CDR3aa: CASSLAPGQIYGYTF

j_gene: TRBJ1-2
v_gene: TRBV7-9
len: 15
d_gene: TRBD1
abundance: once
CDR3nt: TGTGCCACAAGCGGGGACAGGGATCCTAACTATGGCTACACCTTC
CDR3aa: CATSGDRDPNYGYTF

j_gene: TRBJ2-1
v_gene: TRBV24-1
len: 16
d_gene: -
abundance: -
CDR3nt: TGTGCCACCAGTGAGGCCGGGGACAAGAGGAACAATGAGCAGTTCTTC
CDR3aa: CATSEAGDKRNNEQFF

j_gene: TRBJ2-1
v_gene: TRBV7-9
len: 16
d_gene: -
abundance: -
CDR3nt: TGTGCCAGCAGAGTTGCCGGGACTTTCTCCTACAATGAGCAGTTCTTC
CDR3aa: CASRVAGTFSYNEQFF

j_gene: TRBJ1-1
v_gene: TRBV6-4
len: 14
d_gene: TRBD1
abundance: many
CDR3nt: TGTGCCAGCAGAGACAGGGGTCGGAACACTGAAGCTTTCTTT
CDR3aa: CASRDRGRNTEAFF

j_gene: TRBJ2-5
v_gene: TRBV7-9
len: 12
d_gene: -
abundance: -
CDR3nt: TGTGCCAGCAGCGGGGGCGGTGAGACCCAGTACTTC
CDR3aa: CASSGGGETQYF

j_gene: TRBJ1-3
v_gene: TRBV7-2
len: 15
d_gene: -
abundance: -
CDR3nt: TGTGCCAGCAGCTTAGTTCACAGCTCTGGAAACACCATATATTTT
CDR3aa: CASSLVHSSGNTIYF

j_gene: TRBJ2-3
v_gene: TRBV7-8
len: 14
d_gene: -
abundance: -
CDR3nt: TGTGCCAGCAGAGGATACAGCTACACAGATACGCAGTATTTT
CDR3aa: CASRGYSYTDTQYF

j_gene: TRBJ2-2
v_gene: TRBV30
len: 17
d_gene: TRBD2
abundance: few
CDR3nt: TGTGCCTGGAGGGGACTAGCGGGAGGGGGGCACACCGGGGAGCTGTTTTTT
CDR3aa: CAWRGLAGGGHTGELFF

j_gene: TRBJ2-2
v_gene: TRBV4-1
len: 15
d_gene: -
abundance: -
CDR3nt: TGCGCCAGCAGCCAAGATCGAACAGGGACCGGGGAGCTGTTTTTT
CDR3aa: CASSQDRTGTGELFF

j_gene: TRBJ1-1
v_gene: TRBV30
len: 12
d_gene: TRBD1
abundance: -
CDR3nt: TGTGCCTGGGACAGGGGGAATTTAGCTGCTTTCTTT
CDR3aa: CAWDRGNLAAFF

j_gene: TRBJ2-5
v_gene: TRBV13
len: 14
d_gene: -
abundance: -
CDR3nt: TGTGCCAGCAGCTTAGGCCGGAGAGGTGGGACCCAGTACTTC
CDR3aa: CASSLGRRGGTQYF

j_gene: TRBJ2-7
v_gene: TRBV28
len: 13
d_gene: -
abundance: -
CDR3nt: TGTGCCAGCAGCCGCTTAGCGATATACGAGCAGTACTTC
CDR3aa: CASSRLAIYEQYF

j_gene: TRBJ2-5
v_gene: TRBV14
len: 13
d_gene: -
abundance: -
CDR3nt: TGTGCCAGCAGCCATACTGGCCAAGAGACCCAGTACTTC
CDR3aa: CASSHTGQETQYF

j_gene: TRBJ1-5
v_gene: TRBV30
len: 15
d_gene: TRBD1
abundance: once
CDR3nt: TGTGCCTGGAGTGGACGCGGACAGGGGAATCAGCCCCAGCATTTT
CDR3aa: CAWSGRGQGNQPQHF

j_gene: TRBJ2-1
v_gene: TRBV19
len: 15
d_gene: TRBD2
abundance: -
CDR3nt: TGTGCCAGTAGTCCCTGGACTAGCGGGAACGATGAGCAGTTCTTC
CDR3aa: CASSPWTSGNDEQFF

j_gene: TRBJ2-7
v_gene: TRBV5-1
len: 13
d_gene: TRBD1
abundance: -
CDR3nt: TGCGCCAGCAGCTCGATAACAGGGGGCGAGCAGTACTTC
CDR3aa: CASSSITGGEQYF

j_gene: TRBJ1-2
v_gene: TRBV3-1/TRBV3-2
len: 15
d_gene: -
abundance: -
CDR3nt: TGTGCCAGCAGCCAATTGGAGACAGAAAGGGATGGCTACACCTTC
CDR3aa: CASSQLETERDGYTF

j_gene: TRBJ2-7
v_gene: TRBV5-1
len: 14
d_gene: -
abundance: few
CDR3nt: TGCGCCAGCAGCTCCCCTGACACCTCCTACGAGCAGTACTTC
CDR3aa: CASSSPDTSYEQYF

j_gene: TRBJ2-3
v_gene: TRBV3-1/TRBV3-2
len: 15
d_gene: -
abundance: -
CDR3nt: TGTGCCAGCAGCCCTCGGGGGAGTCTGGCAGATACGCAGTATTTT
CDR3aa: CASSPRGSLADTQYF

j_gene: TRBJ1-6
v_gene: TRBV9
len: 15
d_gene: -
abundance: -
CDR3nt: TGTGCCAGCAGCGTGGGCAGCTCCTATAATTCACCCCTCCACTTT
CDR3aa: CASSVGSSYNSPLHF

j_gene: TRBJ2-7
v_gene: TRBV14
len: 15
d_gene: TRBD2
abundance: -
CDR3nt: TGTGCCAGCAGCCTCACCGGGAGGACCCTCTACGAGCAGTACTTC
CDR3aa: CASSLTGRTLYEQYF

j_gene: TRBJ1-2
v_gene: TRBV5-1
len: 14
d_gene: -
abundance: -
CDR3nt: TGCGCCAGCAGCTTTGCGGCAGCGATTGATGGCTACACCTTC
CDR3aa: CASSFAAAIDGYTF

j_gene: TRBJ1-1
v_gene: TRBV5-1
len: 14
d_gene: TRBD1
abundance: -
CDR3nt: TGCGCCAGCAGCCTGGGACAGGTGGCCACTGAAGCTTTCTTT
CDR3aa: CASSLGQVATEAFF

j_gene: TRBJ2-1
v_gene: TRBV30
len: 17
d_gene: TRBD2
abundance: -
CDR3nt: TGTGCCTGGAGTGTCTCCTGGACTAGCGGGCGGAGCAATGAGCAGTTCTTC
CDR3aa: CAWSVSWTSGRSNEQFF

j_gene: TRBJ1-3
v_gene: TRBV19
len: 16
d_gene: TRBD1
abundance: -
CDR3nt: TGTGCCAGTAGCAGGGACAGGGAGCCTACTGGAAACACCATATATTTT
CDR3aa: CASSRDREPTGNTIYF

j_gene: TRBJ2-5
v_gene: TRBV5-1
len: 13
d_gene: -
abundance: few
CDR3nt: TGCGCCAGCAGCTCCACTCCCTGGGAGACCCAGTACTTC
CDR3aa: CASSSTPWETQYF

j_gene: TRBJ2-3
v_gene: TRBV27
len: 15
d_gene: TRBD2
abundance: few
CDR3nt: TGTGCCAGCACCTTAGCGGGAGGTGGCACAGATACGCAGTATTTT
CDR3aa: CASTLAGGGTDTQYF

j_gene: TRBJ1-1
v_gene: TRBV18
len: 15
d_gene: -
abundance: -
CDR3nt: TGTGCCAGCTTCTCCGGGGGAGGGGCGTACACTGAAGCTTTCTTT
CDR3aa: CASFSGGGAYTEAFF

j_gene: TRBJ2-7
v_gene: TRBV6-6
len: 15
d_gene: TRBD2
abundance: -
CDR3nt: TGTGCCAGCAGAACTCTAGCGGACTACTCCTACGAGCAGTACTTC
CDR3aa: CASRTLADYSYEQYF

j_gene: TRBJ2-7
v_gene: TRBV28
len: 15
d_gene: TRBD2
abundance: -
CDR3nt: TGTGCCAGCAGCGAGAGCGGGGGGGGGTCCTACGAGCAGTACTTC
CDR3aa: CASSESGGGSYEQYF

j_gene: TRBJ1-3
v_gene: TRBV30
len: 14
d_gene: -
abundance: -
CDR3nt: TGTGCCTGGAGTCAAGGGGCCCCAGGAAACACCATATATTTT
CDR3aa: CAWSQGAPGNTIYF

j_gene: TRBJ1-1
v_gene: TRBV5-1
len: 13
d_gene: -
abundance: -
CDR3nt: TGCGCCAGCAGCCCCACCCAGGGCACTGAAGCTTTCTTT
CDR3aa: CASSPTQGTEAFF

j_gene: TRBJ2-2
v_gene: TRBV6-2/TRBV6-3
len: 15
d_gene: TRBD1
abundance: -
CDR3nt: TGTGCCAGCAGTCAAGAGACAGGGACCACCGGGGAGCTGTTTTTT
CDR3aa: CASSQETGTTGELFF

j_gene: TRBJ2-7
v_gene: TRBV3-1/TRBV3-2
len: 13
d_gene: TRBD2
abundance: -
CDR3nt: TGTGCCAGCAGCCAATGGGCACTAGCGGAGCAGTACTTC
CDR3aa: CASSQWALAEQYF

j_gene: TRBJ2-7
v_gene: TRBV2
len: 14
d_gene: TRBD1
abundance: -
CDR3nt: TGTGCCAGCAGCACGGGACAGGGGTATGACGAGCAGTACTTC
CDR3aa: CASSTGQGYDEQYF

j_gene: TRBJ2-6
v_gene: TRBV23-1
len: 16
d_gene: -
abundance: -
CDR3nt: TGCGCCAGCGCAAATTGGGGGGTCTCTGGGGCCAACGTCCTGACTTTC
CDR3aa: CASANWGVSGANVLTF

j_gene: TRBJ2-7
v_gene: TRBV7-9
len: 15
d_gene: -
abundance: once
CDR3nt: TGTGCCAGCAGCTCCCCCGAGTGGTTATCCTACGAGCAGTACTTC
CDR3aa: CASSSPEWLSYEQYF

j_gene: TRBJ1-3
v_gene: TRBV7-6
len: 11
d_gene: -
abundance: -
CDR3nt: TGTGCCAGCAGCTCAGGAAACACCATATATTTT
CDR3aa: CASSSGNTIYF